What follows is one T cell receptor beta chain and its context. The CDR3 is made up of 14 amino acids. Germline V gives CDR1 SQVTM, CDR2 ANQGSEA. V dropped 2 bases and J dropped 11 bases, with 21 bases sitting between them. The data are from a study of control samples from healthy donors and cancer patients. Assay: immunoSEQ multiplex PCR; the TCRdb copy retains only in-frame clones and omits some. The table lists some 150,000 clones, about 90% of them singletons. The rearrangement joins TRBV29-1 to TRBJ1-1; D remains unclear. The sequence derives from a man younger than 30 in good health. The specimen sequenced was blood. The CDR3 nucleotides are TGCAGCGTTGAACGGCCCTCTAGGACGCCAGTGGCTTTCTTT. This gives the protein CSVERPSRTPVAFF. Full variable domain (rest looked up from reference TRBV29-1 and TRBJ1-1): SAVISQKPSRDICQRGTSLTIQCQVDSQVTMMFWYRQQPGQSLTLIATANQGSEATYESGFVIDKFPISRPNLTFSTLTVSNMSPEDSSIYLCSVERPSRTPVAFFGQGTRLTVV.